This T cell receptor (beta chain) stems from a study of a mutant IDH1 vaccine in newly diagnosed glioma. Documented time point: week 47, end of study. In the vaccine, a single dose held 300 ug of the mutant IDH1 20-mer peptide, along with topical imiquimod. This CDR3 is 13 amino acids long. The V end was cut by 0 bases, the J end by 6 bases, with 7 bases between. Germline-derived CDR1 and CDR2 are SGHDN and FVKESK. The sample holds one count of this clone. Its antigen is not identified. Clones were sequenced by immunoSEQ multiplex PCR, and TCRdb holds only the in-frame ones, with some missing. Of some 49,000 clones detected, roughly 72% appear once; the ten largest clones hold 4.9%.

The rearrangement uses TRBV14 and TRBJ2-3; no reliable D call. The starting material was PBMCs, obtained from a glioma patient whose treatment included an IDH1 peptide vaccine. The receptor's source is a woman between 40 and 55 years old with glioma. Some clones in this sample may be carry-over from other donors' samples. The CDR3 DNA reads TGTGCCAGCAGCCAAGAAGGCAGGGATACGCAGTATTTT. This translates into CASSQEGRDTQYF.